This is a list of T cell receptor beta chains from one sample in a study of a mutant IDH1 vaccine in newly diagnosed glioma. Here immunoSEQ multiplex PCR was the method, and the copy in TCRdb shows in-frame clones only, minus some. Seen here are approximately 84,000 clones, approximately 75% observed once, and the top ten hold more than 5%. Their antigens are not known. The sequences come from PBMCs, collected from a glioma patient whose treatment included an IDH1 peptide vaccine. These receptors all stem from a man in his forties or fifties with glioma. Both conserved end residues are part of each CDR3.

TRBJ2-7	13	TRBV5-1	CASSNGLSYEQYF
TRBJ1-6	14	TRBV6-6	CAAAGSSYNSPLHF
TRBJ1-5	15	TRBV2	CASSEWEASNQPQHF
TRBJ2-5	15	TRBV7-9	CASSPGTGEQETQYF
TRBJ1-6	15	TRBV9	CASSVARQMNSPLHF
TRBJ2-2	17	TRBV4-3	CASSQEVASGRTGELFF
TRBJ1-2	15	TRBV7-9	CASSHATGGNYGYTF
TRBJ2-7	15	TRBV6-1	CASSASSGTAYEQYF
TRBJ1-1	12	TRBV5-5	CASSSRGTEAFF
TRBJ2-1	12	TRBV6-5	CASSQGFGEQFF
TRBJ2-1	12	TRBV5-6	CASRSGAGRGFF
TRBJ2-7	16	TRBV7-2	CASSLVGGTASLEQYF
TRBJ2-3	15	TRBV9	CASSVEGTASHTQYF
TRBJ1-6	16	TRBV5-6	CASSPWGTGGNSPLHF
TRBJ2-7	15	TRBV27	CASSAGQGGIYEQYF
TRBJ2-5	12	TRBV5-4	CASSPVGETQYF
TRBJ2-7	17	TRBV7-2	CASSLPLSPDRAYEQYF
TRBJ2-2	20	TRBV2	CASKRLAGGLVGAGTGELFF
TRBJ2-2	16	TRBV5-1	CASSEGGFANTGELFF
TRBJ2-1	18	TRBV5-1	CASSLGFGLAGRGNEQFF
TRBJ2-1	15	TRBV18	CASSPTSGSYNEQFF
TRBJ2-5	15	TRBV11-2	CASSTVLAARETQYF
TRBJ2-1	15	TRBV5-1	CASRELRAENNEQFF
TRBJ2-5	14	TRBV7-2	CASSLVARGETQYF
TRBJ1-2	14	TRBV7-2	CASSLVPGRDGYTF
TRBJ1-5	13	TRBV2	CASGLYSNQPQHF
TRBJ2-2	13	TRBV6-5	CASSYSRFGELFF
TRBJ1-1	14	TRBV29-1	CSVEPPQGWTEAFF
TRBJ1-2	16	TRBV6-1	CASSEEVWTAYYGYTF
TRBJ2-5	14	TRBV7-3	CASSELGAQETQYF
TRBJ2-5	14	TRBV6-5	CASSYSLGFETQYF
TRBJ2-3	15	TRBV25-1	CASSELAVSTDTQYF
TRBJ1-5	13	TRBV30	CAWNQGVRQPQHF
TRBJ1-5	16	TRBV15	CATSRSGQGTNQPQHF
TRBJ1-2	14	TRBV7-9	CASRTPGAERGYTF
TRBJ2-4	16	TRBV18	CASSQTGAGAKNIQYF
TRBJ2-3	13	TRBV11-2	CASRHSGRDTQYF
TRBJ1-2	17	TRBV10-3	CAITLHTGGDKPYGYTF
TRBJ2-1	13	TRBV19	CASSRGAYNEQFF
TRBJ2-5	15	TRBV2	CARRLIQGVGETQYF
TRBJ1-5	14	TRBV19	CASRDRGAGQPQHF
TRBJ1-3	17	TRBV21-1	CASSNLGRQGFGNTIYF
TRBJ2-7	15	TRBV27	CASSVKTGGPYEQYF
TRBJ1-3	16	TRBV5-5	CASRHFPGQGGNTIYF
TRBJ2-7	13	TRBV30	CACELGGLYEQYF
TRBJ2-7	13	TRBV27	CASSSQGTYEQYF
TRBJ2-7	15	TRBV28	CASSFSGRPSYEQYF
TRBJ2-7	13	TRBV5-4	CASSFDRAYEQYF
TRBJ2-4	16	TRBV28	CASTQGISRAKNIQYF
TRBJ2-5	16	TRBV15	CATSSLKGQNQETQYF
TRBJ1-1	14	TRBV6-5	CASIPPRRGTEAFF
TRBJ2-7	13	TRBV7-2	CASSFDGPYEQYF
TRBJ2-3	14	TRBV12-5	CASGLGQVTDTQYF
TRBJ2-3	14	TRBV11-2	CASSSVEGSDTQYF
TRBJ2-2	14	TRBV28	CASSLPLITGELFF
TRBJ2-1	13	TRBV25-1	CASSFAGAPEQFF
TRBJ1-6	15	TRBV30	CAWSVDSGNNSPLHF
TRBJ2-1	16	TRBV5-1	CASSLEHPGTTDEQFF
TRBJ2-7	13	TRBV7-9	CASSLGPDPRKYF
TRBJ1-4	10	TRBV20-1	CSARDQKLFF